The 17 T cell receptor beta chains below were found in one sample sequenced in a study of T cell responses to AZD1222 COVID-19 vaccine. Assay: immunoSEQ multiplex PCR; the TCRdb copy retains only in-frame clones and omits some. The sample shows 40,000 to 55,000 clones, less than 95% of them seen only once. Sequenced material: peripheral blood, taken 28 days after the second AZD1222 dose. These receptors all stem from an adult who received the AZD1222 COVID-19 vaccine.

The chain recombines TRBV20-1 with TRBJ2-2; no firm D call. The CDR3 has 11 amino acids. V dropped 6 bases and J dropped 8 bases, with 10 bases sitting between them. Germline values: CDR1 DFQATT, CDR2 SNEGSKA (reference sequence). DNA for the CDR3: TGCAGTGCCTCTTTTTTGGGGGAGCTGTTTTTT. The encoded protein is CSASFLGELFF.

This rearrangement joins TRBV27 to TRBJ2-1, with 9 bases fitting TRBD1. This CDR3 spans 17 amino acids. V shed 1 base and J 6 bases; nucleotides not matched to a gene: 10. Germline lookup yields CDR1 MNHEY and CDR2 SMNVEV (reference sequence). CDR3 nucleotides: TGTGCCAGCAGTTTATGGCCCCGGACAGGGGTGGGCAATGAGCAGTTCTTC. Translating gives CASSLWPRTGVGNEQFF.

V usage is TRBV10-1 and J usage is TRBJ2-5, with D uncertain. The CDR3 is 13 amino acids. The V gene lost 4 bases and the J gene lost 5 bases, with 11 bases spanning the gap. CDR1 WNHNN and CDR2 SYGVQD come from the germline V gene (reference sequence). In DNA form, the CDR3 reads TGCGCCAGCAGTGCGAGTTTTCGGGAGACCCAGTACTTC. It specifies CASSASFRETQYF.

This clone was observed a single time. J is TRBJ2-7 and V is TRBV7-2; D gene unclear. The V and J ends lost 3 bases and 2 bases respectively, with 8 bases between them. The CDR3 covers 13 residues. Germline assignment: CDR1 SGHTA and CDR2 FQGNSA. CDR3 coding DNA: TGTGCCAGCAGCTTGGTGAGAGCCTACGAGCAGTACTTC. It translates to CASSLVRAYEQYF.

J is TRBJ1-3 and V is TRBV16; D not certain. V was cut by 0 bases and J by 4 bases, with 4 bases left in between. The germline V gene has CDR1 KGHSY and CDR2 FQNENV. The CDR3 length is 13 residues. CDR3 sequence: CASSQSKGNTIYF. The CDR3 DNA reads TGTGCCAGCAGCCAATCTAAGGGAAACACCATATATTTT.

The V gene is TRBV15, the J gene TRBJ1-2; D gene unclear. This CDR3 is 17 amino acids long. Germline V lookup: CDR1 LNHNV, CDR2 YYDKDF (reference sequence). Trimming cost V 0 bases and J 5 bases, with 19 bases left between them. CDR3 region: CATSRDNKRTAQYGYTF. For the CDR3, the DNA is TGTGCCACCAGCAGAGATAATAAGAGAACAGCACAATATGGCTACACCTTC.

This chain connects TRBV7-2 to TRBJ2-5, with no clear D. The length of the CDR3 is 14 residues. Germline assignment: CDR1 SGHTA and CDR2 FQGNSA. The V end was cut by 5 bases, the J end by 1 base, with 11 bases between. The CDR3 region is CASSRYSGQETQYF. CDR3 DNA: TGTGCCAGCAGCCGCTACTCTGGCCAAGAGACCCAGTACTTC. The full variable domain, completed using reference TRBV7-2 and TRBJ2-5, is GAGVSQSPSNKVTEKGKDVELRCDPISGHTALYWYRQSLGQGLEFLIYFQGNSAPDKSGLPSDRFSAERTGGSVSTLTIQRTQQEDSAVYLCASSRYSGQETQYFGPGTRLLVL.

The chain recombines TRBV4-3 with TRBJ1-2; no firm D call. Germline CDR1 is LGHNA and CDR2 is YSLEER. The germline V and J ends were trimmed by 0 bases and 0 bases, with 11 bases remaining between them. This CDR3 is built from 16 residues. The CDR3 loop reads CASSQELATTNYGYTF. For the CDR3, the DNA is TGCGCCAGCAGCCAAGAACTGGCCACTACTAACTATGGCTACACCTTC.

The J gene is TRBJ2-5, the V gene TRBV3-1 (or the pseudogene TRBV3-2); D remains ambiguous. The V end lost 0 bases, the J end lost 4 bases, and 12 bases lay between the germline ends. The CDR3 runs to 15 residues. CDR1 and CDR2 from the germline V gene are LGHDT and YNNKEL (reference sequence). The CDR3 nucleotides are TGTGCCAGCAGCCAAGATCCAAAGGAAGGAGAGACCCAGTACTTC. Protein sequence: CASSQDPKEGETQYF.

CDR3 in DNA: TGTGCCAGCAGCTTAGAAATTGCGTCGGGTCCTACCGGGGAGCTGTTTTTT. Its protein product is CASSLEIASGPTGELFF. The rearrangement links TRBV7-2 to TRBJ2-2; D remains ambiguous. V dropped 1 base and J dropped 5 bases, with 17 bases sitting between them. CDR1 is SGHTA and CDR2 is FQGNSA in the germline V gene. This CDR3 has 17 residues.

The gene calls are TRBV3-1 (or the pseudogene TRBV3-2) and TRBJ1-2; D remains unclear. The germline V gene encodes CDR1 LGHDT and CDR2 YNNKEL (reference sequence). The CDR3 length is 15 residues. V lost 0 bases, J lost 0 bases, and 8 bases lay in between. CDR3 loop: CASSQDASPNYGYTF. The CDR3 region has the DNA TGTGCCAGCAGCCAAGATGCGTCCCCTAACTATGGCTACACCTTC.

This clone was counted between two and nine times. V gene TRBV7-6 combines with J gene TRBJ2-2; D not resolved. Per the germline V gene, CDR1 is SGHVS and CDR2 is FNYEAQ. The CDR3 spans 12 residues. Trimming removed 1 base at V and 4 bases at J, with 1 base between. The CDR3 nucleotides read TGTGCCAGCAGCTTAGGCACCGGGGAGCTGTTTTTT. This codes for CASSLGTGELFF.

The chain employs TRBV5-1 and TRBJ2-7; weak D call: TRBD2 (5 bases). V lost 0 bases, J lost 7 bases, and 20 bases lay in between. The germline V gene has CDR1 SGHRS and CDR2 YFSETQ. The CDR3 is made up of 16 amino acids. The CDR3 region has the DNA TGCGCCAGCAGCTTGGTAGCGACTGGGCAGGCTATAGAGCAGTACTTC. This encodes CASSLVATGQAIEQYF.

The V gene is TRBV30, the J gene TRBJ1-2; TRBD1 agrees at 9 bases. The germline CDR1 and CDR2 sequences are GTSNPN and SVGIG (reference sequence). The CDR3 spans 15 residues. Germline trimming cut 4 bases from V and 2 bases from J; bases unmatched to any gene: 8. DNA for the CDR3: TGTGCCTGGAACCCCCTTGGACAGGGGAACTATGGCTACACCTTC. Its protein is CAWNPLGQGNYGYTF.

This chain links TRBV27 with TRBJ1-2; D is uncertain. Germline values: CDR1 MNHEY, CDR2 SMNVEV (reference sequence). Trimming took off 8 bases at V and 4 bases at J, with 11 bases between the two ends. CDR3 length equals 12 residues. CDR3 nucleotides: TGTGCCAGCTCCCTAGAGGGCTATGGCTACACCTTC. It is translated as CASSLEGYGYTF.

The rearrangement links TRBV19 to TRBJ2-7; 9 bases match TRBD1. This CDR3 is built from 14 residues. The germline V gene encodes CDR1 LNHDA and CDR2 SQIVND (reference sequence). Losses at the gene ends were 7 bases for V and 6 bases for J; bases not matched to a gene: 10. The CDR3, as DNA: TGTGCCAGTACTCGCACAGGGGGCCGGGGCGAGCAGTACTTC. This codes for CASTRTGGRGEQYF.

This chain uses TRBV5-4 with TRBJ1-2; tentatively, D is TRBD1 (6 bases). In germline, CDR1 is SGHNT, CDR2 YYREEE (reference sequence). V was shortened by 0 bases and J by 7 bases, with 19 bases between the two germline ends. There are 16 residues in the CDR3. The CDR3 protein is CASSLGGNREGSGYTF. CDR3 coding DNA: TGTGCCAGCAGCTTGGGAGGGAACAGGGAAGGGTCTGGCTACACCTTC.